This T cell receptor beta chain was found in a study of vaccination effects on CD4 cells after COVID-19. Repertoires were generated with immunoSEQ multiplex PCR, while TCRdb's copy carries only in-frame clones and drops some. The sample lists about 71,000 clones; under 75% were seen once. Peptide-pool stimulation followed by sequencing identified expanded antigen-specific CD4+ clonotypes in the ViraFEST assay. After roughly ten days in culture, the CD4+ T cells were isolated. Nucleocapsid antibodies stayed negative before and after vaccination, showing no earlier SARS-CoV-2 infection. Details on this clone: Its antigen is not identified.

Points from the study as a whole: Vaccine-induced clones in healthy vaccinees cross-reacted with common cold coronaviruses in only 1 of 255 cases.

This material consisted of CD4+ T cells from PBMCs cultured with HCoV-OC43 spike peptides, taken before COVID-19 vaccination. Described subset: HCoV-OC43 spike overlapping peptide pool stimulation. The TCR originated in a human donor who received a COVID-19 vaccine.

CDR3 sequence reads: CASSFRQGADTGELFF. For the CDR3, the DNA is TGTGCCAGCAGCTTCCGACAGGGGGCAGACACCGGGGAGCTGTTTTTT. J is TRBJ2-2 and V is TRBV7-2; the match to TRBD1 covers 10 bases. Germline V gene data show CDR1 as SGHTA and CDR2 as FQGNSA. With V trimmed by 3 bases and J by 3 bases, 4 bases remained unmatched. The CDR3 has 16 residues.